This TCR beta chain was identified during a study of blood T cell repertoires in COVID-19. The wider study: Sites across the United States, Italy and Spain contributed samples from acute and convalescent COVID-19. T cells, B-cell-depleted T cells, or PBMCs provided the cDNA or gDNA that served as material.

Original analysis: Reference gene primer amplification gave nucleated cell count estimates. This table comes from immunoSEQ multiplex PCR, and its TCRdb copy is limited to in-frame clones, with some not included. V, J and clone size are those of that table, while D and trimming were read from the DNA. Of 150,000 to 200,000 clones in the sample, approximately 86% were seen once. Germline V lookup: CDR1 SGDLS, CDR2 YYNGEE. The CDR3 contains 14 residues. V was shortened by 0 bases and J by 1 base, with 7 bases between the two germline ends. This TCR derives from a woman aged 40 to 49 with COVID-19, enrolled during active disease. V gene TRBV9 combines with J gene TRBJ1-1; a weak D match, TRBD1 (5 bases). Sequencing used peripheral blood. This chain's CDR3 is CASSVGTKNTEAFF. In DNA, the CDR3 is TGTGCCAGCAGCGTAGGGACAAAGAACACTGAAGCTTTCTTT. The entire variable domain, with the rest obtained from reference TRBV9 and TRBJ1-1, is as follows: DSGVTQTPKHLITATGQRVTLRCSPRSGDLSVYWYQQSLDQGLQFLIQYYNGEERAKGNILERFSAQQFPDLHSELNLSSLELGDSALYFCASSVGTKNTEAFFGQGTRLTVV.